This is a list of T cell receptor beta chains from one sample in a study of T cells in Graves' hyperthyroidism and ophthalmopathy. TCRdb passed the multiplex PCR reads through MiXCR, listing each CDR3 protein once. The table records around 480,000 distinct CDR3 sequences, roughly an eighth of them present only once. The sample taken for sequencing was blood. These receptors all stem from a woman in her late teens or twenties with Graves' hyperthyroidism. Each CDR3 is given without its conserved first and last residue. Fields, in order: V gene, CDR3 protein.

>TRBV13
ASSSSGRMETQY
>TRBV12-3/TRBV12-4
ASNTLSEGGGELF
>TRBV19
ASSPRRVGPYNEQF
>TRBV30
AYSTGTDTQY
>TRBV5-1
ASSLTRDYGYT
>TRBV6-1
ATELLTGPNTDTQY
>TRBV11-2
ASRNTGADNYGYT
>TRBV6-8
ASSLNRAYGYT
>TRBV5-1
ASSLADREKLF
>TRBV6-1
ASSEMGLAGGRGGREQY
>TRBV18
ASSPGTSGNTIY
>TRBV5-1
ASSLGSTVRGEQY
>TRBV20-1
SANKYPDGYT
>TRBV6-1
ASSETGGSNQPQH
>TRBV12-3/TRBV12-4
ASSYRGGGSNQPQH
>TRBV10-3
AIKGGGVNTEAF
>TRBV11-3
ASSSSGSRNEQY
>TRBV12-3/TRBV12-4
ASSVTGRHEQY
>TRBV12-3/TRBV12-4
ASRERFRSNYGYT
>TRBV5-1
ASSLEVLSSYEQY
>TRBV24-1
ATSPPGSLGGYT
>TRBV12-3/TRBV12-4
ASSLVGILGPYT
>TRBV11-2
ASSRGLAGTQETQY
>TRBV11-3
ASSPTTQKFYGYT
>TRBV27
ASYSPGRQYEQY
>TRBV13
ASSRSGRAGETQY
>TRBV7-3
ASSLNGGVSGNTIY
>TRBV3-1
ASSRGTPLDTQY
>TRBV12-3/TRBV12-4
ASRDVLGAGEKLF